The next 11 T cell receptor beta chains were all read from a single sample in a study of OX40 agonist ivuxolimab in advanced cancers. Sequencing used immunoSEQ multiplex PCR; TCRdb keeps in-frame clones, though not all of them. The sample yields roughly 11,000 clones, around 84% seen once. The sample was CD4+ or CD8+ T cells sorted from blood, taken in a trial of the OX40 agonist ivuxolimab. The source is an adult with an advanced solid tumor such as melanoma, head and neck, liver or kidney cancer.

The gene calls are TRBV10-1 and TRBJ2-3; TRBD2 matches at 11 bases. The CDR3 is 15 residues long. Trimming took 3 bases from V and 4 from J; bases not matched to a gene: 3. CDR1 WNHNN and CDR2 SYGVQD come from the germline V gene (reference sequence). Written as DNA, the CDR3 is TGCGCCAGCAGTGATGCTAGCGGGGGGCCAGATACGCAGTATTTT. It translates to CASSDASGGPDTQYF.

The chain has TRBV6-1 and TRBJ1-5, with D possibly matching TRBD1 (6 bases). There are 15 residues in the CDR3. Germline-derived CDR1 and CDR2 are MNHNS and SASEGT. V was pared by 1 base and J by 9 bases, with 16 bases between. DNA of the CDR3: TGTGCCAGCAGTGAAGAGGGACACCCCATCCGGCCCCAGCATTTT. Encoded protein: CASSEEGHPIRPQHF.

V is TRBV27 and J is TRBJ2-7; D might be TRBD1 (5 bases). The CDR3 length is 15 residues. V lost 2 bases, J lost 1 base, and 12 bases lay in between. Germline assignment: CDR1 MNHEY and CDR2 SMNVEV (reference sequence). DNA for the CDR3: TGTGCCAGCAGTTTAAGGGGTGGTGGTTCCTACGAGCAGTACTTC. Protein sequence: CASSLRGGGSYEQYF.

The rearrangement joins TRBV4-2 to TRBJ2-3, with D possibly matching TRBD1 (5 bases). Germline V CDR1 and CDR2: LGHNA, YNFKEQ. The CDR3 totals 10 residues. V dropped 5 bases and J dropped 15 bases, with 12 bases sitting between them. CDR3 sequence: CASSLWGRYF. The CDR3 DNA reads as TGTGCCAGCAGCTTGTGGGGCCGATATTTT.

The V and J genes are TRBV4-1 and TRBJ2-5; 9 bases are shared with TRBD2. The CDR3 covers 16 residues. V trimming: 4 bases; J trimming: 4 bases; junction bases outside the gene matches: 10. Germline V lookup: CDR1 MGHRA, CDR2 YSYEKL. Here the CDR3 reads CASSPIAGEQLETQYF. The CDR3 DNA sequence: TGCGCCAGCAGCCCTATAGCGGGGGAACAACTAGAGACCCAGTACTTC.

This clone was picked up a small number of times. This chain connects TRBV7-9 to TRBJ2-1; 12 bases match TRBD2. After removal of 5 bases from V and 7 bases from J, the junction contained 12 bases not matched to a gene. The CDR3 has 17 residues. CDR1 and CDR2 (germline): SEHNR, FQNEAQ (reference sequence). CDR3 nucleotide sequence: TGTGCCAGCAGCCCGCGGCGGCTAGCGGGGGGGCCAAATGAGCAGTTCTTC. Translating gives CASSPRRLAGGPNEQFF.

This chain links TRBV7-9 with TRBJ2-7; unclear D gene. The CDR3 extends over 13 amino acids. Germline CDR1 reads SEHNR; CDR2 reads FQNEAQ (reference sequence). Between the trimmed V and J ends, which lost 2 bases and 2 bases, there was a span of 7 bases. The CDR3 coding sequence is TGTGCCAGCAGCTTAAGTCAGGCCTACGAGCAGTACTTC. Protein sequence: CASSLSQAYEQYF. The complete variable domain, with remaining parts taken from reference TRBV7-9 and TRBJ2-7, reads DTGVSQNPRHKITKRGQNVTFRCDPISEHNRLYWYRQTLGQGPEFLTYFQNEAQLEKSRLLSDRFSAERPKGSFSTLEIQRTEQGDSAMYLCASSLSQAYEQYFGPGTRLTVT.

The chain uses TRBV7-2 and TRBJ1-3; D might be TRBD1 (6 bases). The germline gives CDR1 SGHTA, CDR2 FQGNSA. Trimming stripped 1 base from V and 2 bases from J, with 9 bases between. The CDR3 runs 15 residues. The CDR3 loop reads CASSLVGGPGNTIYF. Written as DNA, the CDR3 is TGTGCCAGCAGCTTAGTGGGGGGCCCTGGAAACACCATATATTTT.

The CDR3 protein is CASSLPDGLYNEQFF. In DNA, the CDR3 is TGTGCCAGCAGCTTACCTGATGGGCTATACAATGAGCAGTTCTTC. The J gene is TRBJ2-1, the V gene TRBV5-4; unclear D gene. The CDR3 is 15 amino acids. CDR1 SGHNT and CDR2 YYREEE come from the germline V gene (reference sequence). The V and J ends lost 2 bases and 4 bases respectively, with 13 bases between them.

This sequence joins TRBV5-1 and TRBJ1-4; D unclear. Germline loops: CDR1 SGHRS, CDR2 YFSETQ. V was trimmed by 7 bases and J by 3 bases, leaving 10 bases between them. The CDR3 is 13 amino acids. The CDR3 loop is CASSPRANEKLFF. The CDR3 DNA reads as TGCGCCAGCTCCCCCCGGGCTAATGAAAAACTGTTTTTT.

The chain recombines TRBV4-1 with TRBJ2-7; 8 bases agree with TRBD1. CDR1 MGHRA and CDR2 YSYEKL come from the germline V gene. Trimming at V came to 0 bases and at J to 2 bases, leaving 3 bases not matched to a gene. The CDR3 runs 15 residues. CDR3 amino acids: CASSQDNRGAYEQYF. DNA for the CDR3: TGCGCCAGCAGCCAAGATAACAGGGGGGCCTACGAGCAGTACTTC.